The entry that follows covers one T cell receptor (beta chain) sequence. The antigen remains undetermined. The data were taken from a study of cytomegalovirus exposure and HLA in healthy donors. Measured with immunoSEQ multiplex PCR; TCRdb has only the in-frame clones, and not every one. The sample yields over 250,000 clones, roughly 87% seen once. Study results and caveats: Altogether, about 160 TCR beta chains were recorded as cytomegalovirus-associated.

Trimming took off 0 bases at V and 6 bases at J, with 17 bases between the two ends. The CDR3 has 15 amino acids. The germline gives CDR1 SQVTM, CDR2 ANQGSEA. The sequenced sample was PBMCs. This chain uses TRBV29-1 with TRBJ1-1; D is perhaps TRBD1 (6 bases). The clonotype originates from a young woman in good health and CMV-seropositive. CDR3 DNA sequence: TGCAGCGTTGAAGACAGGGGACGCGGTCTACCTGAAGCTTTCTTT. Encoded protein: CSVEDRGRGLPEAFF.